A single sample gave rise to the 9 T cell receptor beta chains below, sequenced in a study of T cell responses to AZD1222 COVID-19 vaccine. Sequenced by immunoSEQ multiplex PCR; TCRdb stores in-frame clones only, minus some. In the table there are some 140,000 clones, 70% to 90% of which are singletons. The sequences come from peripheral blood, collected 28 days after the second AZD1222 dose. These receptors were obtained from an adult who received the AZD1222 COVID-19 vaccine.

J is TRBJ2-6 and V is TRBV5-1; D could derive from TRBD1 or TRBD2 (6 bases each). Germline assignment: CDR1 SGHRS and CDR2 YFSETQ. V was shortened by 0 bases and J by 4 bases, with 11 bases between the two germline ends. The CDR3 sequence is 16 residues long. CDR3: CASSLGGTSGANVLTF. Here the CDR3 DNA reads TGCGCCAGCAGCTTGGGCGGGACATCCGGGGCCAACGTCCTGACTTTC.

The chain links TRBV5-4 to TRBJ2-3, with D hard to call. This CDR3 contains 13 residues. Germline lookup yields CDR1 SGHNT and CDR2 YYREEE (reference sequence). Trimming removed 0 bases from V and 0 bases from J, with 2 bases in between. This CDR3 reads CASSLASTDTQYF. The CDR3 nucleotides read TGTGCCAGCAGCTTGGCTAGCACAGATACGCAGTATTTT.

The table lists this clone with a count of one. This chain joins TRBV3-1 (or the pseudogene TRBV3-2) and TRBJ1-5, with no clear D. Trimming left V 0 bases short and J 6 bases short, with 6 bases between. This CDR3 comprises 13 residues. Per germline, CDR1 LGHDT and CDR2 YNNKEL (reference sequence). DNA of the CDR3: TGTGCCAGCAGCCAAGAAGGGATTCAGCCCCAGCATTTT. Amino acid sequence: CASSQEGIQPQHF.

J is TRBJ1-5 and V is TRBV28, with D possibly matching TRBD1 (5 bases). This CDR3 region has 16 residues. Trimming cost V 1 base and J 6 bases, with 16 bases left between them. Germline CDR1 reads MDHEN; CDR2 reads SYDVKM. CDR3 nucleotide sequence: TGTGCCAGCAGTTTATCAGGCGGGGGTACCGTTCAGCCCCAGCATTTT. Its protein is CASSLSGGGTVQPQHF.

The chain uses TRBV21-1 and TRBJ2-2; TRBD1, as called in the table, went unchecked against the DNA. TRBV21-1 is classified as a pseudogene. The CDR3 extends over 14 amino acids. The CDR3 reads CAGGTGGRTGELFF. The CDR3 DNA sequence: TGTGCCGGAGGGACAGGGGGCAGGACCGGGGAGCTGTTTTTT.

J is TRBJ1-2 and V is TRBV4-2; the match to TRBD1 covers 7 bases. The CDR3 has 16 amino acids. J gave up 2 bases and V 1 base, and 7 bases lay outside the gene matches. Looked up from germline, CDR1 is LGHNA and CDR2 is YNFKEQ. CDR3 bases: TGTGCCAGCAGCCAAGCGGGACAGATAATAAACTATGGCTACACCTTC. Translation gives CASSQAGQIINYGYTF.

The rearrangement links TRBV29-1 to TRBJ2-2; D remains unclear. This CDR3 is built from 13 residues. The germline gives CDR1 SQVTM, CDR2 ANQGSEA. Trimming stripped 1 base from V and 0 bases from J, with 3 bases between. The CDR3 loop reads CSVEVPNTGELFF. CDR3 bases: TGCAGCGTTGAAGTCCCGAACACCGGGGAGCTGTTTTTT.

V is TRBV6-6 and J is TRBJ1-2; D is perhaps TRBD1 (5 bases). Germline CDR1 reads MNHNY; CDR2 reads SVGAGI (reference sequence). With 8 bases removed from V and 4 bases from J, the gap between germline ends came to 8 bases. This CDR3 contains 11 residues. This CDR3 is CASEGSYGYTF. The CDR3 bases are TGTGCCAGCGAGGGGTCCTATGGCTACACCTTC.

V gene TRBV27 combines with J gene TRBJ1-2; 9 bases line up with TRBD1. CDR1 MNHEY and CDR2 SMNVEV come from the germline V gene (reference sequence). This CDR3 has 15 residues. The trim removed 5 bases at V and 4 bases at J, leaving 8 bases unmatched. CDR3 in DNA: TGTGCCAGCAGTCCCCCCGGACAGGGGTTCTATGGCTACACCTTC. It specifies CASSPPGQGFYGYTF.